This is a list of T cell receptor beta chains from one sample in a study of blood T cells in healthy people across ages. MiXCR was run by TCRdb on the 5' RACE reads, yielding one entry per CDR3 protein. The repertoire holds approximately 1.5 million distinct CDR3 sequences, approximately 32% seen once, with approximately 10% in the top ten. Material for sequencing was blood. The source is a woman in her twenties or thirties in good health. CDR3s include the opening cysteine and the closing phenylalanine or tryptophan. Each record gives: J gene, V gene, D gene, clone size, CDR3 DNA, CDR3 protein. The D gene is left open where the match is weak. Not every row has a clone size; where given, it reads once, few, many or a size class.

TRBJ2-7 TRBV27 NA NA TGTGCCAGCAGTCACATGGCCGATCCTGGCGAGCAGTACTTC CASSHMADPGEQYF
TRBJ1-2 TRBV7-8 TRBD1 NA TGTGCCAGCAGCACCCGGGACAGTTATGGCTACACCTTC CASSTRDSYGYTF
TRBJ1-2 TRBV12-3/TRBV12-4 NA few TGTGCCAGCAGTTTTTGGACAGATAAAGTCTATGGCTACACCTTC CASSFWTDKVYGYTF
TRBJ1-2 TRBV15 TRBD1 NA TGTGCCACCAGCAGAGACACACAGGGGGACTATGGCTACACCTTC CATSRDTQGDYGYTF
TRBJ2-5 TRBV2 TRBD2 NA TGTGCCAGCAGTGGGCCTAGCGGGTTTCGGGAGACCCAGTACTTC CASSGPSGFRETQYF
TRBJ2-7 TRBV5-8 TRBD2 NA TGTGCCAGCACATTAGCGGGGGCGAACTACGAGCAGTACTTC CASTLAGANYEQYF
TRBJ1-1 TRBV30 NA NA TGTGCCTGGAGCCTTTCCAGCATTGAAGCTTTCTTT CAWSLSSIEAFF
TRBJ2-1 TRBV24-1 NA few TGTGCCACCAGTGATAACTCAATCTACAATGAGCAGTTCTTC CATSDNSIYNEQFF
TRBJ1-1 TRBV30 NA NA TGTGCCTGGATTGTGGAGAACACTGAAGCTTTCTTT CAWIVENTEAFF
TRBJ2-7 TRBV6-1 NA NA TGTGCCAGCAGTGAACGGACACCCTCTGAAAACGAGCAGTACTTC CASSERTPSENEQYF
TRBJ2-1 TRBV7-3 TRBD2 NA TGTGCCGGCAGCTTCACTAGCGGGAGAAACAATGAGCAGTTCTTC CAGSFTSGRNNEQFF
TRBJ2-5 TRBV5-1 NA few TGCGCCAGCAGCTTGACTGGGGGCGAGCATGCCCCGGGGACCCAGTACTTC CASSLTGGEHAPGTQYF
TRBJ2-1 TRBV11-1 NA NA TGTGCCAGCAGCCCCGCCGGATTTCTTTACAATGAGCAGTTCTTC CASSPAGFLYNEQFF
TRBJ2-5 TRBV7-9 TRBD1 NA TGTGCCAGCAGCTTGCTCTTGGACAGGGAAGAGACCCAGTACTTC CASSLLLDREETQYF
TRBJ1-1 TRBV6-6 TRBD1 few TGTGCCAGCAGCAGGACAGGGGGTGGTGGGGGAACTGAAGCTTTCTTT CASSRTGGGGGTEAFF
TRBJ2-7 TRBV9 TRBD2 few TGTGCCAGCGGCCAGACAGGGCTAGCGGGGGAGCAGTACTTC CASGQTGLAGEQYF
TRBJ2-2 TRBV5-1 TRBD1 NA TGCGCCAGCACCTCGACAGGGCCGGTCACCGGGGAGCTGTTTTTT CASTSTGPVTGELFF
TRBJ1-5 TRBV4-1 TRBD1 NA TGCGCCAGCAGCCGCGACAGGGACGATCAGCCCCAGCATTTT CASSRDRDDQPQHF
TRBJ2-1 TRBV27 NA few TGTGCCAGCAGTTTAGTCCAGGGGAGGCTTTACAATGAGCAGTTCTTC CASSLVQGRLYNEQFF
TRBJ2-3 TRBV6-6 NA few TGTGCCAGCAGTCGAGGACAGAGAGGCACAGATACGCAGTATTTT CASSRGQRGTDTQYF
TRBJ2-7 TRBV20-1 TRBD2 NA TGCAGTGCTAGAGATCTCGGGGGTCTAGCGGGTAGGGACGAGCAGTACTTC CSARDLGGLAGRDEQYF
TRBJ1-4 TRBV5-1 TRBD1 once TGCACCAGCAGCTTGGACAGGGGTGGAGAAAAACTGTTTTTT CTSSLDRGGEKLFF
TRBJ1-2 TRBV25-1 NA NA TGTGCCAGCAGTGAATTCCTCGACGGGGGGAGATATGGCTACACCTTC CASSEFLDGGRYGYTF
TRBJ2-7 TRBV27 NA many TGTGCCAGCAGTTTAAGGGGGGCCTACGAGCAGTACTTC CASSLRGAYEQYF
TRBJ2-7 TRBV10-3 TRBD1 many TGTGCCATCAGTAAGGTAGGGGACAGGGGGTCCTACGAGCAGTACTTC CAISKVGDRGSYEQYF
TRBJ2-3 TRBV7-3 TRBD2 NA TGTGCCAGCAGCTCCCTGCTAGCGGGGGGCCAAGATACGCAGTATTTT CASSSLLAGGQDTQYF
TRBJ2-7 TRBV9 TRBD2 NA TGTGCCAGACCTGGGGGGGAGATCAACGAGCAGTACTTC CARPGGEINEQYF
TRBJ1-5 TRBV12-3/TRBV12-4 TRBD1 few TGTGCCAGCAGTTTCGGGACAGGCGGCAGCAATCAGCCCCAGCATTTT CASSFGTGGSNQPQHF
TRBJ2-6 TRBV20-1 NA many TGCAGTGCTACTCCCTCTGGGGCCAACGTCCTGACTTTC CSATPSGANVLTF
TRBJ2-3 TRBV4-1 NA many TGCGCCAGCAGCCAAGATTGGAGTACGCAGTATTTT CASSQDWSTQYF
TRBJ2-2 TRBV5-1 TRBD2 once TGCGCCAGCAGCTTGAGAAGTGCTAGCGGGAACACCGGGGAGCTGTTTTTT CASSLRSASGNTGELFF
TRBJ2-1 TRBV7-3 TRBD2 once TGTGCCAGCAGCACCACGGGGGGGCCGTCGGAGCAGTTCTTC CASSTTGGPSEQFF
TRBJ2-4 TRBV7-2 NA few TGTGCCAGCAGCTCTCCTCAGCTCGGAGCCAAAAACATTCAGTACTTC CASSSPQLGAKNIQYF
TRBJ2-7 TRBV28 TRBD1 few TGTGCCAGCAGTTTATCTGGGACAGGGGGATTCGAGCAGTACTTC CASSLSGTGGFEQYF
TRBJ2-1 TRBV4-1 TRBD2 many TGCGCCAGCAGCCGCCTACTAGCGTCCTACTCCTACAATGAGCAGTTCTTC CASSRLLASYSYNEQFF
TRBJ2-7 TRBV3-1 NA NA TGTGCCAGCAGCCAACCGTTCGGGGCAGGGGTTGGCGAGCAGTACTTC CASSQPFGAGVGEQYF
TRBJ2-7 TRBV28 TRBD2 few TGTGCCAGCAGTTTAGGGGGTACCACTAGCGGGAGGCGAACCTACGAGCAGTACTTC CASSLGGTTSGRRTYEQYF
TRBJ2-6 TRBV10-3 NA few TGTGCCATCAGTGATTGGGCGCGCGGGGCCAACGTCCTGACTTTC CAISDWARGANVLTF
TRBJ2-1 TRBV6-5 TRBD1 NA TGTGCCAGCAGAAGGGGACAGACCCTTTCTAATGAGCAGTTCTTC CASRRGQTLSNEQFF
TRBJ2-5 TRBV20-1 TRBD1 many TGCAGTCCCGGACAGGGCAATCGAGAGACCCAGTACTTC CSPGQGNRETQYF
TRBJ1-4 TRBV9 TRBD1 NA TGTGCCAGCAGCGTCGGGACAGGGTCAACTAATGAAAAACTGTTTTTT CASSVGTGSTNEKLFF
TRBJ2-1 TRBV27 NA few TGTGCCAGCAGTTCGACTTGGGAGCAGTTCTTC CASSSTWEQFF
TRBJ2-6 TRBV3-1 TRBD1 NA TGTGCCAGCAGCCAAGCGGCGGACAGGGCTTCCTCTGGGGCCAACGTCCTGACTTTC CASSQAADRASSGANVLTF
TRBJ2-1 TRBV5-1 NA many TGCGCCAGCAGCTTATTAGACAGCTACAATGAGCAGTTCTTC CASSLLDSYNEQFF